The source of this T cell receptor beta chain is a study of T cell changes during pregnancy in multiple sclerosis. Using immunoSEQ multiplex PCR, the repertoire was profiled, and TCRdb retains in-frame clones only, with some absent. There are 40,000 to 55,000 clones in the sample; 80% to 95% occur only once, and around 0.64% lies in the top ten. Germline assignment: CDR1 MGHDK and CDR2 SYGVNS. This CDR3 is 15 amino acids long. Trimming removed 6 bases at V and 0 bases at J, with 15 bases between. This clone was seen a single time. The chain carries TRBV25-1 and TRBJ2-7; D is uncertain. The specimen was CD4+ T cells from peripheral blood mononuclear cells, collected before pregnancy. The TCR comes from a female donor with multiple sclerosis, enrolled in a pregnancy study. This CDR3 is CASRPPLASSYEQYF. For the CDR3, the DNA is TGTGCCAGCAGACCCCCCCTTGCTAGCTCCTACGAGCAGTACTTC.